The sequence of this T cell receptor beta chain was determined in a study of blood T cells in healthy people across ages. Trimming removed 5 bases from V and 2 bases from J; junction bases left unmatched: 9. The CDR3 spans 15 residues. Then a second PCR, running roughly 7 to 11 cycles, was carried out with a sample-barcoded 5' primer and a J-beta primer mix. A single record per CDR3 protein comes from TCRdb applying MiXCR to the 5' RACE reads. The sample holds over 950,000 distinct CDR3 sequences, about 53% seen once. V and J are TRBV12-3 or TRBV12-4 and TRBJ2-7, with 7 bases identical to TRBD2. Sequenced input: blood. The TCR sequence derives from a woman aged 60-75 years in good health. The CDR3 loop is CASSRAGRITYEQYF. CDR3 coding DNA: TGTGCCAGCAGTCGAGCGGGACGGATAACCTACGAGCAGTACTTC.